What follows describes a single T cell receptor (beta chain). Its matching antigen is unknown. The data stem from a study of beta chain features in type 1 diabetes. A sort by CD45RO/CCR7/CD25/CD127/CD95/CD27 yielded CD4+ naive, central memory, regulatory and stem cell-like memory cells. Points from the study as a whole: All four CD4+ subsets of Type 1 diabetes patients contained TCRB CDR3s that were moderately but significantly shorter.

Since all of the isolated RNA was reverse transcribed, expressed TCRB transcripts were what got sequenced. TCRdb keeps only in-frame clones here, not all; method: immunoSEQ multiplex PCR. The sample contains some 700,000 clones, around an eighth of which appear only once. Germline CDR1 reads SEHNR; CDR2 reads FQNEAQ (reference sequence). Germline trimming cut 4 bases from V and 4 bases from J; bases unmatched to any gene: 9. The CDR3 loop spans 16 amino acids. V usage is TRBV7-9 and J usage is TRBJ2-2, with 7 nucleotides matching TRBD2. Specimen: naive CD4+ T cells from blood. This clonotype was sampled from a man in his late teens or twenties with type 1 diabetes. The CDR3 DNA is TGTGCCAGCAGCTCGACCTGGACTAGTAGCACCGGGGAGCTGTTTTTT. This translates into CASSSTWTSSTGELFF. The variable domain in full, completed from reference TRBV7-9 and TRBJ2-2, reads DTGVSQNPRHKITKRGQNVTFRCDPISEHNRLYWYRQTLGQGPEFLTYFQNEAQLEKSRLLSDRFSAERPKGSFSTLEIQRTEQGDSAMYLCASSSTWTSSTGELFFGEGSRLTVL.